This T cell receptor (beta chain) is drawn from a study of blood T cell repertoires in COVID-19. At the level of the study: Acute-phase and convalescent COVID-19 samples originated in the United States, Italy and Spain.

Under the authors' procedure: Amplification with reference gene primers provided the estimates of nucleated cell counts. Clones were sequenced by immunoSEQ multiplex PCR, and TCRdb holds only the in-frame ones, with some missing. The V and J calls and clone size come from that table; D and trimming were worked out from the DNA. The table includes approximately 190,000 clones, roughly four fifths detected once. This clone was detected a few times. Germline lookup yields CDR1 LNHNV and CDR2 YYDKDF (reference sequence). This CDR3 has 15 amino acids. Trimming took 6 bases from V and 3 from J; bases not matched to a gene: 8.

The material sequenced was peripheral blood. The chain recombines TRBV15 with TRBJ2-7; TRBD2 matches at 10 bases. This sequence was found in a woman aged 40-49 years with acute or convalescent COVID-19. The CDR3 DNA reads TGTGCCACCAGTTCCGCTAGCGGGGGCAGCTACGAGCAGTACTTC. It codes for CATSSASGGSYEQYF. The complete variable domain, with remaining parts taken from reference TRBV15 and TRBJ2-7, reads DAMVIQNPRYQVTQFGKPVTLSCSQTLNHNVMYWYQQKSSQAPKLLFHYYDKDFNNEADTPDNFQSRRPNTSFCFLDIRSPGLGDTAMYLCATSSASGGSYEQYFGPGTRLTVT.